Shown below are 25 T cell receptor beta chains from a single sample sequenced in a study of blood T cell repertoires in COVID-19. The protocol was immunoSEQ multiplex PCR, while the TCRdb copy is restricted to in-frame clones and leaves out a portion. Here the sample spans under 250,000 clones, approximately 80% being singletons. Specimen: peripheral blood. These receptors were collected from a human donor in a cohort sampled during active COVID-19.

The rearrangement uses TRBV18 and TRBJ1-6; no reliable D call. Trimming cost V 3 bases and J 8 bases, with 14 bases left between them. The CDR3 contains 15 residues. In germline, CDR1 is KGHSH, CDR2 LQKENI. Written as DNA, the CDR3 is TGTGCCAGCTCACCTGGGCATTTCCAAGATTCACCCCTCCACTTT. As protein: CASSPGHFQDSPLHF.

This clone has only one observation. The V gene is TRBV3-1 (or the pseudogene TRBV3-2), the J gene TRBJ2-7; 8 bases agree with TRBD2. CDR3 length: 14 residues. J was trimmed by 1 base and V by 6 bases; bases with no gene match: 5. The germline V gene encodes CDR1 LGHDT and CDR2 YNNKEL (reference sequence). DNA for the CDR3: TGTGCCAGCAGTCTAGCGGGTCCTTCCTACGAGCAGTACTTC. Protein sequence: CASSLAGPSYEQYF.

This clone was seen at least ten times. The CDR3, as DNA: TGTGCCAGCTCAATAACGGCCCAGGGGGAAGCTTTCTTT. It translates to CASSITAQGEAFF. The chain recombines TRBV18 with TRBJ1-1; weak D call: TRBD1 (6 bases). The V gene's germline CDR1 is KGHSH and CDR2 LQKENI. This CDR3 has 13 amino acids. Trimming left V 5 bases short and J 8 bases short, with 15 bases between.

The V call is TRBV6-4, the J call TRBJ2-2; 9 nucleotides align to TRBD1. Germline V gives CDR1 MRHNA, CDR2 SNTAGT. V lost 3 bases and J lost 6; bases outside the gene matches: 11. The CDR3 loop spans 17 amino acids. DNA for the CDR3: TGTGCCAGCAGTGAATCTGGGTGGACAGGGGAAGCCGGGGAGCTGTTTTTT. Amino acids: CASSESGWTGEAGELFF.

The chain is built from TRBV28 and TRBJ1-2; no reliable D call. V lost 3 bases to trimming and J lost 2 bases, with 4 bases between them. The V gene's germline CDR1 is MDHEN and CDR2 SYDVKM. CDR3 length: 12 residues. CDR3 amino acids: CASSFLNYGYTF. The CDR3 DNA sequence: TGTGCCAGCAGTTTCCTAAACTATGGCTACACCTTC.

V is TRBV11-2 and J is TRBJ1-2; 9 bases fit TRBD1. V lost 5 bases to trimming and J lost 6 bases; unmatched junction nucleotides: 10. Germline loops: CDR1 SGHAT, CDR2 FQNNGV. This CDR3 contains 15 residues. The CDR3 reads CASSRPGQGRNGYTF. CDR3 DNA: TGTGCCAGCAGCAGACCGGGACAGGGAAGAAATGGCTACACCTTC.

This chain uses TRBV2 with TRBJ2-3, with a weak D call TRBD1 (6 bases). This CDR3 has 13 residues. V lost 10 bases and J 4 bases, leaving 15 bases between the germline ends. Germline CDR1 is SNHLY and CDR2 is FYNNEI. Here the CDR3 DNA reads TGTGCCAACCAACTAGAGGGGGCAGATACGCAGTATTTT. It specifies CANQLEGADTQYF.

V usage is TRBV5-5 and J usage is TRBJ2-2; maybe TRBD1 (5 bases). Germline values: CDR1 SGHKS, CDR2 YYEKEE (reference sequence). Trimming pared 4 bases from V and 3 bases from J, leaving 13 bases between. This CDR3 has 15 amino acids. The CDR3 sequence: CASSLVLGDTGELFF. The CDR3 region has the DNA TGTGCCAGCAGCCTAGTCTTAGGGGACACCGGGGAGCTGTTTTTT. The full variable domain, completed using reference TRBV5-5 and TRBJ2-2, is DAGVTQSPTHLIKTRGQQVTLRCSPISGHKSVSWYQQVLGQGPQFIFQYYEKEERGRGNFPDRFSARQFPNYSSELNVNALLLGDSALYLCASSLVLGDTGELFFGEGSRLTVL.

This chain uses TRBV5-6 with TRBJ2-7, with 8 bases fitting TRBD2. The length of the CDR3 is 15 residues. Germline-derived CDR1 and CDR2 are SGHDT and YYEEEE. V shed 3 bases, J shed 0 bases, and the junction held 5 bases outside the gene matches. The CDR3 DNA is TGTGCCAGCAGCTCCCCCGGGGGGGCCTCCTACGAGCAGTACTTC. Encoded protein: CASSSPGGASYEQYF.

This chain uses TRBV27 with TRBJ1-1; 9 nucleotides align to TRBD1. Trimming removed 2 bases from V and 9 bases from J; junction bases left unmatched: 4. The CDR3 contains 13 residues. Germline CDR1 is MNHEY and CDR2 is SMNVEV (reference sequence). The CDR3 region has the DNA TGTGCCAGCAGTTTAAACGACAGGGGGAAAGCTTTCTTT. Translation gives CASSLNDRGKAFF.

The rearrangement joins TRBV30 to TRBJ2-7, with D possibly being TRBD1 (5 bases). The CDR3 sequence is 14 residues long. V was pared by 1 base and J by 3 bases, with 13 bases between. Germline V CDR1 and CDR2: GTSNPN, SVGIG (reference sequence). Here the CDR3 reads CAWSGGGASYEQYF. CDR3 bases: TGTGCCTGGAGTGGGGGCGGAGCAAGCTACGAGCAGTACTTC.

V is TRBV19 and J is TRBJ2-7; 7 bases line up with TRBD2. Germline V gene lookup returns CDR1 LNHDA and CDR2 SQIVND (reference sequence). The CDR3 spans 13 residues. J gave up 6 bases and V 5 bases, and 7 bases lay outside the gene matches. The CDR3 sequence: CASSPGGGFEQYF. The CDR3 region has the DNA TGTGCCAGTAGTCCGGGAGGAGGTTTCGAGCAGTACTTC.

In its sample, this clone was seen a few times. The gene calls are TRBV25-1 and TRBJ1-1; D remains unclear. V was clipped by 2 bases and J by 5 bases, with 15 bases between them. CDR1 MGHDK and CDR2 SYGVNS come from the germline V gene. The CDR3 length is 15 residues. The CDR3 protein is CASSESAVLGTEAFF. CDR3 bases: TGTGCCAGCAGTGAAAGTGCGGTATTAGGTACTGAAGCTTTCTTT. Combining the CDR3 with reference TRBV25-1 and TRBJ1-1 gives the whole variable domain EADIYQTPRYLVIGTGKKITLECSQTMGHDKMYWYQQDPGMELHLIHYSYGVNSTEKGDLSSESTVSRIRTEHFPLTLESARPSHTSQYLCASSESAVLGTEAFFGQGTRLTVV.

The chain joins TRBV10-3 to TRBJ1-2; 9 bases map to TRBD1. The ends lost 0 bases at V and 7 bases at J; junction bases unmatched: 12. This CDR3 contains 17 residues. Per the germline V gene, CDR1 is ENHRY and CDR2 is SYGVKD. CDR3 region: CAISESRQGEKGGGYTF. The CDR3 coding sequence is TGTGCCATCAGTGAGTCGAGACAGGGGGAGAAGGGAGGTGGCTACACCTTC.

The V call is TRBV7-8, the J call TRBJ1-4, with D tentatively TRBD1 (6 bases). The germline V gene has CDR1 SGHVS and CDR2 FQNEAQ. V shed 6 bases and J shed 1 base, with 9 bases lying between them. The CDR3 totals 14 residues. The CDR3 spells CASSWTVTNEKLFF. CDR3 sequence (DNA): TGTGCCAGCAGTTGGACAGTAACTAATGAAAAACTGTTTTTT.

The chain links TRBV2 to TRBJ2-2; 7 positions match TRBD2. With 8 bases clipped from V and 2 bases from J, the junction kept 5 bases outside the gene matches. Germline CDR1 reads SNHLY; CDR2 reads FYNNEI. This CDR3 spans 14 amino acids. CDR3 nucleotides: TGTGCCAGCCGACTAGCAGTAAACACCGGGGAGCTGTTTTTT. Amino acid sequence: CASRLAVNTGELFF.

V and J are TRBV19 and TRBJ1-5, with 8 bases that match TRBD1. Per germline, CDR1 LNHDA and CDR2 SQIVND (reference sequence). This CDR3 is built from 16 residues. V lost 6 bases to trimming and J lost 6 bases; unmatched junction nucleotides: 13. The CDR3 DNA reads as TGTGCCAGTAGCAGTGGATTGGACAGGGCGGTTCAGCCCCAGCATTTT. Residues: CASSSGLDRAVQPQHF.

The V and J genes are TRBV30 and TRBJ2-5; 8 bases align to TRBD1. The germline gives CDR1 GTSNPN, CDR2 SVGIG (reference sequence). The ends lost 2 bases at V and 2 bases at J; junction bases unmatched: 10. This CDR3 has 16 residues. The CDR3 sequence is CAWSSRKTGVQETQYF. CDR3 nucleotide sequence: TGTGCCTGGAGTTCTAGAAAGACAGGGGTACAAGAGACCCAGTACTTC.

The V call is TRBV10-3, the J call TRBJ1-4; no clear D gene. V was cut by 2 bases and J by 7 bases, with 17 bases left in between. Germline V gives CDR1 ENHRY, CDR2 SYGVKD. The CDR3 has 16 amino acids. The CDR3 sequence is CAISETKGTAGEKLFF. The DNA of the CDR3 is TGTGCCATCAGTGAGACCAAGGGCACGGCGGGTGAAAAACTGTTTTTT.

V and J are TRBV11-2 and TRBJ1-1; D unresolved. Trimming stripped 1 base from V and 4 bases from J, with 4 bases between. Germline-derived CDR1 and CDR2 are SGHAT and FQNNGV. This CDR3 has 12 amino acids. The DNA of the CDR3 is TGTGCCAGCAGCTTAGCGGGCACTGAAGCTTTCTTT. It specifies CASSLAGTEAFF.

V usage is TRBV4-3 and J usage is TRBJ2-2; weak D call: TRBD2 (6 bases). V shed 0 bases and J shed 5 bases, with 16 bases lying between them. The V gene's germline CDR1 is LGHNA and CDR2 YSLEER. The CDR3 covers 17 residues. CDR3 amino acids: CASSQDRLARWTGELFF. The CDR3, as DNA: TGCGCCAGCAGCCAAGATAGGCTAGCGAGGTGGACCGGGGAGCTGTTTTTT.

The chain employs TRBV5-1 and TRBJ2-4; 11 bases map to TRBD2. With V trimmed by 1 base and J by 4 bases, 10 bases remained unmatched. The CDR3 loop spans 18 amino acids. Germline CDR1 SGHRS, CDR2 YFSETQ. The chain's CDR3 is CASSLWGGLAEPKNIQYF. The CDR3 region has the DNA TGCGCCAGCAGCTTGTGGGGGGGACTAGCGGAGCCAAAAAACATTCAGTACTTC.

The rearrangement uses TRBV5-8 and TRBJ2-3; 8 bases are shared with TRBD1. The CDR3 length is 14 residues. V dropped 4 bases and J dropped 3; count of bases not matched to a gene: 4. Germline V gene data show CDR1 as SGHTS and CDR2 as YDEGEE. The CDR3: CASSPRGRTDTQYF. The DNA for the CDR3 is TGTGCCAGCAGCCCCAGGGGGCGGACAGATACGCAGTATTTT.

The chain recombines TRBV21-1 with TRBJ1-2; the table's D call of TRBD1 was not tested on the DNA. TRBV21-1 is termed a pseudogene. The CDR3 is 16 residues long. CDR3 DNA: TGTGCCAGCATCACCCGGACAGGGAGCTATAACTATGGCTACACCTTC. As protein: CASITRTGSYNYGYTF.

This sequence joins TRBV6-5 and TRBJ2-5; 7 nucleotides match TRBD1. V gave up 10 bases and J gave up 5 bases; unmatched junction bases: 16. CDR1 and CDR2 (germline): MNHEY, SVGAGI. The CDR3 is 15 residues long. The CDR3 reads CATVAPGTVLETQYF. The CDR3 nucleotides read TGTGCCACCGTAGCCCCCGGGACAGTGTTGGAGACCCAGTACTTC.